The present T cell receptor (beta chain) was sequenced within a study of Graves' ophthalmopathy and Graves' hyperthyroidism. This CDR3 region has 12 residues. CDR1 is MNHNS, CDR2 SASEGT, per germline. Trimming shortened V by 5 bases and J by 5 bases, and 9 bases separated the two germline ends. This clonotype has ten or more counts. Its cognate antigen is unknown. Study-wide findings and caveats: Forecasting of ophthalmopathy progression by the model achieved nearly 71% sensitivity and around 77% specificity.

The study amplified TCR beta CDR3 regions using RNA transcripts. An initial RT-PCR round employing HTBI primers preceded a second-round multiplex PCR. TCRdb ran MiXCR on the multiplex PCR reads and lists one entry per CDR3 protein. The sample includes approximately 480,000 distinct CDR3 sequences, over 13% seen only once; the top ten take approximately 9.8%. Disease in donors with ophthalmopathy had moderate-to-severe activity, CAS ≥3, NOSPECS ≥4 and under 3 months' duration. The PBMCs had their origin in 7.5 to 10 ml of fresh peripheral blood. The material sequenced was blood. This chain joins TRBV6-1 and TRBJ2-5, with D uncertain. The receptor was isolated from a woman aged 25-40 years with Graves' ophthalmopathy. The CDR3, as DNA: TGTGCCAGCAGTCACCTGCCGGAGACCCAGTACTTC. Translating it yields CASSHLPETQYF.